This is a list of T cell receptor beta chains from one sample in a study of T cell repertoires in cytomegalovirus infection. Each CDR3 protein is one row after TCRdb ran MiXCR on the reads. The profile shows 150,000 to 180,000 distinct CDR3 sequences, about 25% of them singletons. Sequencing was carried out using PBMCs. All receptors come from a human donor in good health (CMV status not recorded). Some clones in this sample may be carry-over from other donors' samples. Both conserved end residues are part of each CDR3. A D gene is named only where the DNA matches it firmly. A row's size may be missing; if present it is once, few, many or a size class.

j_gene: TRBJ1-1
abundance: NA
d_gene: NA
v_gene: TRBV13
CDR3nt: TGTGCCAGCAGCTTAGGGGATCGAAGGGAGGCTTTCTTT
CDR3aa: CASSLGDRREAFF

j_gene: TRBJ2-3
abundance: many
d_gene: NA
v_gene: TRBV11-2
CDR3nt: TGTGCCAGCAGCTTAGATGCTAGATCAGATACGCAGTATTTT
CDR3aa: CASSLDARSDTQYF

j_gene: TRBJ2-7
abundance: NA
d_gene: TRBD1
v_gene: TRBV5-1
CDR3nt: TGCGCCAGCAGCCAAAAACCGGGACAGGGGGCCGGGTACCACGAGCAGTACTTC
CDR3aa: CASSQKPGQGAGYHEQYF

j_gene: TRBJ2-3
abundance: many
d_gene: TRBD1
v_gene: TRBV6-5
CDR3nt: TGTGCCAGCAGTTACCAGACAGGGTTGATAGATACGCAGTATTTT
CDR3aa: CASSYQTGLIDTQYF

j_gene: TRBJ2-1
abundance: NA
d_gene: TRBD2
v_gene: TRBV14
CDR3nt: TGTGCCAGCAGCCAAGGCATTAGACTAGCGGACAATGAGCAGTTCTTC
CDR3aa: CASSQGIRLADNEQFF

j_gene: TRBJ2-2
abundance: few
d_gene: NA
v_gene: TRBV15
CDR3nt: TGTGCCACCAGCAGAGTGCGGGACACCAAGAACACCGGGGAGCTGTTTTTT
CDR3aa: CATSRVRDTKNTGELFF

j_gene: TRBJ1-1
abundance: many
d_gene: NA
v_gene: TRBV5-6
CDR3nt: TGTGCCAGCAGCTTGTTTATGAACACTGAAGCTTTCTTT
CDR3aa: CASSLFMNTEAFF

j_gene: TRBJ2-2
abundance: few
d_gene: TRBD2
v_gene: TRBV12-3/TRBV12-4
CDR3nt: TGTGCCAGCAGTTTGTTTGTAGGCGGGAGGACGAACACCGGGGAGCTGTTTTTT
CDR3aa: CASSLFVGGRTNTGELFF

j_gene: TRBJ2-1
abundance: NA
d_gene: TRBD2
v_gene: TRBV28
CDR3nt: TGTGCCAGCAGTTTAAGGGCGGGAGGGCGCAATGAGCAGTTCTTC
CDR3aa: CASSLRAGGRNEQFF

j_gene: TRBJ2-4
abundance: many
d_gene: NA
v_gene: TRBV7-2
CDR3nt: TGTGCCAGCAGCTCGGCCGCCGGACCAGACATTCAGTACTTC
CDR3aa: CASSSAAGPDIQYF

j_gene: TRBJ1-4
abundance: few
d_gene: NA
v_gene: TRBV14
CDR3nt: TGTGCCAGCAGCCAAGATGCCGTCCCCCTGTTTTTT
CDR3aa: CASSQDAVPLFF

j_gene: TRBJ2-1
abundance: NA
d_gene: TRBD2
v_gene: TRBV27
CDR3nt: TGTGCCAGCAAGGATTCCGGGGGGAATGAGCAGTTCTTC
CDR3aa: CASKDSGGNEQFF

j_gene: TRBJ2-3
abundance: NA
d_gene: TRBD1
v_gene: TRBV6-1
CDR3nt: TGTGCCAGCAGCCGTGGACAGGGAACGGCAGATACGCAGTATTTT
CDR3aa: CASSRGQGTADTQYF

j_gene: TRBJ1-1
abundance: NA
d_gene: NA
v_gene: TRBV5-4
CDR3nt: TGTGCCAGCAGCTTGGCTACGGGACCCACTGAAGCTTTCTTT
CDR3aa: CASSLATGPTEAFF

j_gene: TRBJ2-5
abundance: few
d_gene: NA
v_gene: TRBV7-3
CDR3nt: TGTGCCAGCAGCTTAGGCGGTAGGAGAAACCAAGAGACCCAGTACTTC
CDR3aa: CASSLGGRRNQETQYF